This T cell receptor (beta chain) was found in a study of blood T cells in healthy people across ages (dated by TCRdb to 2015 to 2017). Describing the broader study: In model experiments, template switching captured about one uniquely barcoded TCR beta cDNA molecule for every two T cells. Age-related changes in TCR beta repertoire diversity were measured in the study by deep sequencing normalized with unique cDNA molecular identifiers. Four age groups were formed from the donors: young (average approximately 15 years), middle-aged (around 39), aged (over 55) and long-lived (roughly 88). For two donors (one aged 18 to 29 and one aged 80 or older), the study analyzed two additional independent replicas of 1 million unique cDNA reads from the same blood draw. Results and caveats for the whole study, not just this receptor: Observed TCR beta diversity correlated strongly with the percentage of naive T cells measured by flow cytometry. Observed TCR beta diversity per million T cells fell roughly linearly with age, and a significant reduction was already apparent by age around 36. Conclusive comparison of naive and antigen-experienced compartments was prevented by the profiling of bulk unsorted PBMCs. The CMV infection status of donors was not known, potentially confounding age-related changes in expanded clonotypes. Compared with the aged group, the long-lived group had more naive CD4+ T cells, fewer expanded clones and increased TCR diversity, suggesting age selection. Estimates of total diversity based on one million sequenced T cells were considered lower bounds and underestimates.

Library preparation used 5' RACE. The data were produced on an Illumina HiSeq 2500. A second PCR of roughly 7 to 11 cycles was performed with a sample-barcoded 5' primer and a J-beta primer mix. A unique molecular identifier was introduced onto each TCR beta cDNA molecule by a template-switch 5' adaptor carrying 12 random nucleotides. At least 3 million CDR3-containing paired-end reads were obtained from each sample. The Mint cDNA synthesis kit, primed by a TRBC-specific oligonucleotide, was used to synthesize first-strand cDNA from all RNA. After uracil-DNA glycosylase treatment, a first 18-cycle PCR used universal primers M1SS and BC2_uni_R on all cDNA. For the original study's pipeline: For normalization, 1 million high-quality reads, each with a distinct molecular identifier, were randomly selected from each sample. Instead of being binned into consensus sequences, reads with shared molecular identifiers were discarded. MiTCR, with a Q25 quality threshold and the strictest error-elimination algorithm, was used for CDR3 identification, clonotype clustering and error correction. A nonparametric unseen species model using Euler transformation provided a lower-bound estimate of total TCR beta diversity. In TCRdb, the public reads were trimmed at Q25 with fastp and aligned with MiXCR, with productive beta chains retained. When rows share a CDR3 protein, they turn into one entry using the most common DNA and genes. It is TCRdb's table, rather than the study itself, that gives the V and J calls and clone size. Here the sample has 800,000 or so distinct CDR3 sequences; more than 20% occur a single time. Roughly 3.8% of the sample comes from the top ten.

The donors were a few dozen Caucasian individuals from Russia, aged roughly 6 to 90 years, who were systemically healthy. Each donor gave 9 to 10 milliliters of peripheral blood, collected into EDTA-treated Vacutainer tubes. Ficoll-Paque density-gradient centrifugation was used to isolate PBMCs, with at least 6 million per sample. Trizol reagent was used to extract total RNA from the PBMCs, yielding at least 5 micrograms per sample. The percentages of naive CD45RAhigh/CD27high T cells were determined by flow cytometry on a PBMC aliquot from every donor. Comments on this clonotype: This receptor's antigen is unknown. The sample holds no much larger clone one base away, and base qualities are not on file.

Spanning cysteine to phenylalanine, the CDR3 consists of 13 amino acids. The entry retains the CDR3 DNA only, 39 bases that are in frame from base 1. CDR1 MNHNY and CDR2 SVGAGI were looked up in the germline V gene (reference sequence). The trim is 8 bases for V and 2 bases for J, with a gap of 12 bases between the germline ends. These same data were also listed under a study on T cells of mothers and their children. As the second publication notes: Nine systemically healthy Caucasian individuals served as donors, namely three mothers together with their six children. cDNA synthesis used all of the extracted RNA, with roughly 1.5 ug of RNA in each 15 ul reaction. In the second PCR, sample barcodes and 2-4 random nucleotides were introduced via the M1S primer. Over 8 million TCR beta CDR3 reads came from each mother, compared with millions of reads from each child. TCR recombination output is similarly shaped by thymic selection in related and unrelated pairs, with a minor effect exerted by inherited differences. Normalized repertoire overlap was always slightly but never significantly higher in related than unrelated mother-child pairs. Persistent microchimeric T cell clones were not detected, at a sensitivity of 85 to 100 clones per million clonotypes. Deep NGS was used in the study to compare the TCR beta repertoires of mothers and children and to look for features that separate related mother-child pairs from unrelated individuals. The mean age was 40 +/- 4 years for the mothers and around 10 +/- 4 years for the children. After adapter ligation was performed with NEBNext reagents, the libraries were sequenced on an Illumina HiSeq 2000 with 100+100 nt paired-end reads. To avoid cross-contamination, the mother libraries and the child libraries were prepared a month apart and sequenced in separate runs. Between about 500,000 and 2,300,000 distinct TCR beta clonotypes were identified per donor. Naive TCR beta clonotypes were estimated from low-frequency clonotypes matched to each donor's FACS-determined naive share, without sorting.

Source material: blood. The clonotype originates from a boy between 10 and 17 years old in good health. The rearrangement joined TRBV6-6 to TRBJ2-5; no D gene is confidently identified. The CDR3 is CASAILGQETQYF. Read as DNA, the sequence is TGTGCCAGCGCGATTCTGGGTCAAGAGACCCAGTACTTC.